This T cell receptor beta chain originates from a study of technical replicates of blood from a handful of donors. Clones were sequenced by immunoSEQ multiplex PCR, and TCRdb holds only the in-frame ones, with some missing. The sample carries over 10,000 clones, around 93% recorded once. From germline, CDR1 is MRHNA and CDR2 SNTAGT. Trimming took off 0 bases at V and 2 bases at J, with 8 bases between the two ends. CDR3 length equals 14 residues. The chain joins TRBV6-4 to TRBJ2-7, with D tentatively TRBD2 (5 bases). The receptor was isolated from a human donor in good health. Material: PBMCs. The CDR3 region is CASSDSSGTYEQYF. The CDR3 coding sequence is TGTGCCAGCAGTGACTCAAGCGGAACCTACGAGCAGTACTTC.